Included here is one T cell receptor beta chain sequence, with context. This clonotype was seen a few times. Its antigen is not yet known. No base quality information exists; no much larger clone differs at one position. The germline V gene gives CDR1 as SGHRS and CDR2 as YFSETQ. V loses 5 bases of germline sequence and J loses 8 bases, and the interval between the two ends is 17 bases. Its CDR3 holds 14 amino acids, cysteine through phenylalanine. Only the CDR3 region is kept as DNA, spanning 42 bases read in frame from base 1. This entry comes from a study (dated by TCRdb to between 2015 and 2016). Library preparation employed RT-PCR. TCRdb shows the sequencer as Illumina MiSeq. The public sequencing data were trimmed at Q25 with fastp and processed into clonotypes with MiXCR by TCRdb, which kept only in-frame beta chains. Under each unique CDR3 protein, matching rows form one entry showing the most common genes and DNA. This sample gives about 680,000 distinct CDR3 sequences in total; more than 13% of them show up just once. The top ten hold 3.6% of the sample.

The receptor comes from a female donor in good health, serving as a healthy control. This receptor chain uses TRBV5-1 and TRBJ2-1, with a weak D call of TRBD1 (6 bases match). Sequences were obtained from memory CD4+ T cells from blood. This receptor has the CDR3 CASSLTTQGYEQFF. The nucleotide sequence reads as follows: TGCGCCAGCAGTCTCACCACACAGGGCTATGAGCAGTTCTTC.